These 21 T cell receptor beta chains share one sample of origin, sequenced in a study of T cell responses to AZD1222 COVID-19 vaccine. The method was immunoSEQ multiplex PCR; TCRdb's version includes in-frame clones alone and lacks a portion of them. The repertoire holds 100,000 to 120,000 clones, with 70% to 90% as singletons. This sample comprised peripheral blood, obtained on day 0 of AZD1222 vaccination. The receptors were sampled from an adult in good health.

The rearrangement links TRBV6-1 to TRBJ1-4; D is uncertain. From germline, CDR1 is MNHNS and CDR2 SASEGT. The CDR3 length is 15 residues. V was pared by 2 bases and J by 5 bases, with 12 bases between. CDR3 sequence: CASSEQPGLNEKLFF. As DNA, the CDR3 is TGTGCCAGCAGTGAACAGCCCGGTTTGAATGAAAAACTGTTTTTT.

This chain links TRBV29-1 with TRBJ1-2, with 8 positions matching TRBD1. CDR1 SQVTM and CDR2 ANQGSEA come from the germline V gene. Trimming removed 3 bases from V and 5 bases from J; junction bases left unmatched: 8. This CDR3 has 14 residues. The chain's CDR3 is CSVEYPGGSYGYTF. The CDR3 nucleotides are TGCAGCGTTGAGTATCCAGGGGGCTCTTATGGCTACACCTTC.

This clone came up a few times. The chain joins TRBV7-2 to TRBJ2-5, with 8 bases fitting TRBD2. This CDR3 region has 15 residues. Germline V gene sequence: CDR1 SGHTA, CDR2 FQGNSA. The J segment lost 5 bases and the V segment lost 2 bases, leaving 7 bases of the junction unmatched. The CDR3 is CASSLSLAGRETQYF. The CDR3 coding sequence is TGTGCCAGCAGCTTAAGTCTAGCGGGTCGGGAGACCCAGTACTTC.

V gene TRBV9 combines with J gene TRBJ2-2, with D perhaps given as TRBD1 or TRBD2 (5 bases each). Germline V gene lookup returns CDR1 SGDLS and CDR2 YYNGEE. Trimming shortened V by 0 bases and J by 7 bases, and 7 bases separated the two germline ends. This CDR3 region has 13 residues. The CDR3 sequence is CASSVVGVGELFF. The CDR3 bases are TGTGCCAGCAGCGTAGTGGGGGTCGGGGAGCTGTTTTTT.

The genes are TRBV6-2 or TRBV6-3 and TRBJ1-5; 9 bases agree with TRBD1. Trimming at V came to 2 bases and at J to 1 base, leaving 6 bases not matched to a gene. In germline, CDR1 is MNHEY, CDR2 SVGEGT. This CDR3 region has 17 residues. CDR3 in DNA: TGTGCCAGCAGTTACCCCGGGACAGGGTTCAGCAATCAGCCCCAGCATTTT. Translating gives CASSYPGTGFSNQPQHF.

The chain recombines TRBV11-2 with TRBJ1-2; tentatively, D is TRBD1 (6 bases). CDR1 is SGHAT, CDR2 FQNNGV, per germline. V lost 4 bases and J lost 2, with 14 bases in between. The CDR3 covers 15 residues. The CDR3 region is CASSSIQGKNYGYTF. The CDR3, as DNA: TGTGCCAGCAGCTCCATCCAGGGGAAGAACTATGGCTACACCTTC. Together with reference TRBV11-2 and TRBJ1-2, the CDR3 gives the full variable domain: EAGVAQSPRYKIIEKRQSVAFWCNPISGHATLYWYQQILGQGPKLLIQFQNNGVVDDSQLPKDRFSAERLKGVDSTLKIQPAKLEDSAVYLCASSSIQGKNYGYTFGSGTRLTVV.

This chain joins TRBV5-1 and TRBJ2-3, with TRBD2 matching 11 bases. The CDR3 totals 16 residues. CDR1 is SGHRS and CDR2 is YFSETQ in the germline V gene. V was pared by 4 bases and J by 7 bases, with 11 bases of the junction left unmatched. The CDR3 region has the DNA TGCGCCAGCAGCCCGGTAGCGGGGGGGCCGGGAAATACGCAGTATTTT. Translation gives CASSPVAGGPGNTQYF. The full variable domain, rest sourced from reference TRBV5-1 and TRBJ2-3, is KAGVTQTPRYLIKTRGQQVTLSCSPISGHRSVSWYQQTPGQGLQFLFEYFSETQRNKGNFPGRFSGRQFSNSRSEMNVSTLELGDSALYLCASSPVAGGPGNTQYFGPGTRLTVL.

The chain combines TRBV27 with TRBJ2-7, with 9 nucleotides matching TRBD1. In germline, CDR1 is MNHEY, CDR2 SMNVEV (reference sequence). The CDR3 consists of 14 residues. The V and J ends lost 7 bases and 1 base, in that order; junction bases with no gene match: 5. The CDR3 region has the DNA TGTGCCAGCAAAGGACAGGGGACGTCCTACGAGCAGTACTTC. Translated: CASKGQGTSYEQYF.

This sequence joins TRBV7-9 and TRBJ2-3; no clear D gene. CDR3 length: 13 amino acids. Trimming removed 5 bases at V and 8 bases at J, with 14 bases between. Germline-derived CDR1 and CDR2 are SEHNR and FQNEAQ (reference sequence). CDR3: CASSPPLFSTQYF. The DNA for the CDR3 is TGTGCCAGCAGCCCCCCCCTCTTTAGTACGCAGTATTTT.

The chain joins TRBV5-1 to TRBJ1-4, with D hard to call. With 2 bases removed from V and 8 bases from J, the gap between germline ends came to 22 bases. The germline V gene encodes CDR1 SGHRS and CDR2 YFSETQ. The CDR3 covers 17 residues. The CDR3 here is CASSFEPLGGPGEKLFF. CDR3 bases: TGCGCCAGCAGCTTCGAACCTTTGGGCGGGCCTGGGGAAAAACTGTTTTTT.

The chain recombines TRBV2 with TRBJ1-5, with 9 bases identical to TRBD1. Per the germline V gene, CDR1 is SNHLY and CDR2 is FYNNEI. The V and J ends lost 5 bases and 6 bases, in that order; junction bases with no gene match: 5. This CDR3 has 14 residues. The CDR3 nucleotides are TGTGCCAGCAGTTGGGGACAGGGAGGTCAGCCCCAGCATTTT. This codes for CASSWGQGGQPQHF.

This chain connects TRBV6-2 or TRBV6-3 to TRBJ1-6, with D unresolved. Trimming pared 5 bases from V and 13 bases from J, leaving 15 bases between. Germline-derived CDR1 and CDR2 are MNHEY and SVGEGT. This CDR3 has 13 amino acids. CDR3 sequence: CASSPWPTGPLHF. The DNA for the CDR3 is TGTGCCAGCAGTCCATGGCCTACCGGGCCCCTCCACTTT.

The chain carries TRBV5-5 and TRBJ2-3, with TRBD1 identical over 7 bases. Per the germline V gene, CDR1 is SGHKS and CDR2 is YYEKEE (reference sequence). V lost 4 bases to trimming and J lost 0 bases; unmatched junction nucleotides: 5. The CDR3 is 15 residues long. The CDR3 nucleotides read TGTGCCAGCAGCATGGGACAGACTAGCACAGATACGCAGTATTTT. Its protein product is CASSMGQTSTDTQYF.

The rearrangement uses TRBV14 and TRBJ2-1; 10 bases fit TRBD2. This CDR3 contains 16 residues. V was pared by 2 bases and J by 8 bases, with 9 bases of the junction left unmatched. Germline CDR1 and CDR2: SGHDN and FVKESK. This chain's CDR3 is CASSQLVAGGSYEQFF. The CDR3 nucleotides are TGTGCCAGCAGCCAATTGGTAGCGGGGGGCAGCTATGAGCAGTTCTTC. The full variable domain, with the rest looked up from reference TRBV14 and TRBJ2-1, is EAGVTQFPSHSVIEKGQTVTLRCDPISGHDNLYWYRRVMGKEIKFLLHFVKESKQDESGMPNNRFLAERTGGTYSTLKVQPAELEDSGVYFCASSQLVAGGSYEQFFGPGTRLTVL.

The genes are TRBV18 and TRBJ1-4, with unresolved D. Trimming removed 3 bases at V and 7 bases at J, with 9 bases between. CDR3 length: 13 residues. Germline V CDR1 and CDR2: KGHSH, LQKENI. CDR3 DNA sequence: TGTGCCAGCTCACCCCCTTCAGTTGAAAAACTGTTTTTT. Its protein product is CASSPPSVEKLFF.

V usage is TRBV18 and J usage is TRBJ1-6; D is undetermined. V was trimmed by 1 base and J by 5 bases, leaving 12 bases between them. Germline assignment: CDR1 KGHSH and CDR2 LQKENI. The CDR3 spans 16 residues. The CDR3 sequence is CASSPQSLLNNSPLHF. The CDR3 nucleotides read TGTGCCAGCTCACCACAGAGTCTCCTCAATAATTCACCCCTCCACTTT.

This clone was detected only a few times. The V and J genes are TRBV5-5 and TRBJ2-1, with D tentatively TRBD1 or TRBD2 (5 bases each). Germline CDR1 and CDR2: SGHKS and YYEKEE (reference sequence). V was shortened by 6 bases and J by 9 bases, with 16 bases between the two germline ends. The CDR3 consists of 13 residues. The CDR3 region is CASTPTDSGEQFF. The CDR3, as DNA: TGTGCCAGCACCCCGACAGACAGCGGTGAGCAGTTCTTC.

This rearrangement joins TRBV15 to TRBJ2-2; D is ambiguous. The CDR3 has 12 residues. Trimming took off 8 bases at V and 3 bases at J, with 7 bases between the two ends. Germline CDR1 reads LNHNV; CDR2 reads YYDKDF (reference sequence). This CDR3 is CATLKYTGELFF. CDR3 nucleotides: TGTGCCACCTTAAAGTACACCGGGGAGCTGTTTTTT.

The genes are TRBV28 and TRBJ1-4; TRBD1 matches 8 bases. The ends lost 5 bases at V and 6 bases at J; junction bases unmatched: 11. The CDR3 has 16 amino acids. CDR1 and CDR2 (germline): MDHEN, SYDVKM. The CDR3 sequence is CASSPTRQGRDEKLFF. Here the CDR3 DNA reads TGTGCCAGCAGTCCCACTAGACAGGGGAGGGATGAAAAACTGTTTTTT.

This chain joins TRBV4-2 and TRBJ1-2; 10 positions match TRBD1. Germline V gene lookup returns CDR1 LGHNA and CDR2 YNFKEQ. The CDR3 runs to 19 residues. V lost 0 bases, J lost 1 base, and 11 bases stayed unmatched. CDR3 DNA sequence: TGTGCCAGCAGCCAAGATCAAAGGCCAGGGACAGGGGATAACTATGGCTACACCTTC. Protein: CASSQDQRPGTGDNYGYTF.

V gene TRBV27 combines with J gene TRBJ2-1; TRBD2 agrees at 9 bases. The V and J ends lost 3 bases and 2 bases, in that order; junction bases with no gene match: 2. CDR1 MNHEY and CDR2 SMNVEV come from the germline V gene (reference sequence). The CDR3 consists of 15 residues. The CDR3 DNA follows: TGTGCCAGCAGTTTGGGGACTAGCACCTACAATGAGCAGTTCTTC. It translates to CASSLGTSTYNEQFF.